The clone carrying this T cell receptor beta chain was seen a handful of times. Its antigen is unidentified. The read terminates 3 residues ahead of where the CDR3 ends, so the germline J gene completes it. Germline CDR1 is LNHDA and CDR2 is SQIVND (reference sequence). V was clipped by 4 bases and J by 3 bases, with 18 bases between them. The CDR3 is 16 residues long. The CVID group had around 16 females and 29 males, mean age roughly 40. The data were taken from a study of T cell clonality in common variable immunodeficiency. Study observations and caveats: CVID patient heterogeneity limited repertoire-clinical complication correlations. Fewer TCRbeta clones were shared among CVID subjects than controls. In common variable immunodeficiency, TCR beta chains reportedly carried fewer deletions and N-nucleotide insertions.

Measured with immunoSEQ multiplex PCR; TCRdb has only the in-frame clones, and not every one. This sample comprises tens of thousands of clones, none seen once only. The TCR comes from a human donor with common variable immunodeficiency. This chain uses TRBV19 with TRBJ1-1; D ambiguous. The sample comprised peripheral blood mononuclear cells. The CDR3 sequence: CASSKASATAHTEAFF. Partial CDR3 DNA: TGTGCCAGTAGTAAAGCGTCGGCTACCGCGCACACTGAA.